This TCR beta chain is from a study of T cell repertoires in ileal Crohn's disease. Whole-study results and caveats: Sorted CD8 T cells held more high-frequency clones than CD4. Active smokers at surgery had more clonal expansions than non-smokers. Every patient over 26.8% clonality showed endoscopic recurrence.

CDR3 size: 14 residues. From germline, CDR1 is SEHNR and CDR2 FQNEAQ (reference sequence). Trimming cost V 5 bases and J 0 bases; bases outside gene matches: 3. This clone was counted a few times. Its specificity is unknown. Patients were adults with ileal or ileocolonic Crohn's disease needing resection. Profiled with immunoSEQ multiplex PCR; TCRdb holds only in-frame clones, not every one. Of roughly 14,000 clones listed, 84% are singletons. The chain uses TRBV7-9 and TRBJ2-7; the match to TRBD1 covers 8 bases. Sequencing input: ileal tissue. The receptor was isolated from an adult with Crohn's disease. CDR3 in amino acids: CASSPTGVSYEQYF. CDR3 nucleotide sequence: TGTGCCAGCAGCCCGACAGGGGTCTCCTACGAGCAGTACTTC.